A single sample gave rise to the 24 T cell receptor beta chains below, sequenced in a study of cytomegalovirus exposure and HLA in healthy donors. A multiplex PCR was run with 60 Vbeta primers and 13 Jbeta primers. TCRdb's copy holds only in-frame clones and misses some; the assay was immunoSEQ multiplex PCR. The data show approximately 110,000 clones, roughly 66% seen once. Input material: PBMCs. All receptors come from a woman aged 25 to 39 in good health and CMV-seronegative.

The chain uses TRBV9 and TRBJ2-1; 9 bases align to TRBD2. Looked up from germline, CDR1 is SGDLS and CDR2 is YYNGEE. The trim removed 7 bases at V and 3 bases at J, leaving 8 bases unmatched. This CDR3 spans 15 amino acids. The CDR3 loop reads CASGRSSGNYNEQFF. The CDR3 DNA reads as TGTGCCAGCGGGCGATCTAGCGGGAACTACAATGAGCAGTTCTTC. The complete variable domain, with remaining parts taken from reference TRBV9 and TRBJ2-1, reads DSGVTQTPKHLITATGQRVTLRCSPRSGDLSVYWYQQSLDQGLQFLIQYYNGEERAKGNILERFSAQQFPDLHSELNLSSLELGDSALYFCASGRSSGNYNEQFFGPGTRLTVL.

CDR3 bases: TGTGCCACCAGCAGGGATCCAGTAGGGGTTGTCAATCAGCCCCAGCATTTT. Its translation: CATSRDPVGVVNQPQHF. The chain joins TRBV15 to TRBJ1-5, with a tentative D call TRBD1 (5 bases). V dropped 3 bases and J dropped 3 bases, with 18 bases sitting between them. Germline V gene data show CDR1 as LNHNV and CDR2 as YYDKDF (reference sequence). CDR3 length: 17 amino acids. Based on the CDR3 plus reference TRBV15 and TRBJ1-5, the full variable domain is DAMVIQNPRYQVTQFGKPVTLSCSQTLNHNVMYWYQQKSSQAPKLLFHYYDKDFNNEADTPDNFQSRRPNTSFCFLDIRSPGLGDTAMYLCATSRDPVGVVNQPQHFGDGTRLSIL.

The rearrangement uses TRBV7-6 and TRBJ1-2, with D unresolved. Germline V CDR1 and CDR2: SGHVS, FNYEAQ. Trimming shortened V by 5 bases and J by 1 base, and 11 bases separated the two germline ends. CDR3 length equals 14 residues. The CDR3 bases are TGTGCCAGCAGCCCCGATAGAAATAACTATGGCTACACCTTC. Translating gives CASSPDRNNYGYTF.

This clone was seen once. The CDR3 DNA is TGCAGTGCCACCAGGGGGCAGGCTTTCTTT. It codes for CSATRGQAFF. V is TRBV20-1 and J is TRBJ1-1; 8 bases align to TRBD1. The CDR3 has 10 residues. With V trimmed by 6 bases and J by 11 bases, 5 bases remained unmatched. In germline, CDR1 is DFQATT, CDR2 SNEGSKA (reference sequence).

The chain employs TRBV28 and TRBJ2-5; the match to TRBD2 covers 8 bases. The junction had 10 bases not matched to a gene; V was cut back by 7 bases and J by 6 bases. The germline V gene has CDR1 MDHEN and CDR2 SYDVKM. The CDR3 covers 14 residues. The CDR3 region is CASTPGTSRKTQYF. CDR3 DNA: TGTGCCAGCACCCCGGGGACTAGTAGGAAGACCCAGTACTTC.

The chain couples TRBV19 to TRBJ2-5, with a possible D match to TRBD2 (6 bases). The CDR3 is 14 residues long. Deletions cut 4 bases from V and 1 base from J, with 10 bases between. The germline gives CDR1 LNHDA, CDR2 SQIVND (reference sequence). CDR3 nucleotides: TGTGCCAGTAGTAAAACTAGCTTCCAAGAGACCCAGTACTTC. Its translation: CASSKTSFQETQYF.

The genes are TRBV5-1 and TRBJ2-4; D uncertain. V was pared by 0 bases and J by 0 bases, with 10 bases between. CDR1 is SGHRS and CDR2 is YFSETQ in the germline V gene. This CDR3 spans 16 amino acids. CDR3 DNA: TGCGCCAGCAGCTTGGACGTTGAACTAGCCAAAAACATTCAGTACTTC. This gives the protein CASSLDVELAKNIQYF.

The chain has TRBV5-6 and TRBJ2-1; a possible D gene is TRBD1 (6 bases). In germline, CDR1 is SGHDT, CDR2 YYEEEE. This CDR3 spans 15 amino acids. The V end lost 4 bases, the J end lost 3 bases, and 14 bases lay between the germline ends. Here the CDR3 DNA reads TGTGCCAGCAGCCTTCAAGGGGGAAACTACAATGAGCAGTTCTTC. Translating gives CASSLQGGNYNEQFF.

The chain recombines TRBV28 with TRBJ2-5, with 8 bases aligning to TRBD1. Per germline, CDR1 MDHEN and CDR2 SYDVKM. J gave up 2 bases and V 7 bases, and 3 bases lay outside the gene matches. There are 13 residues in the CDR3. The CDR3 reads CASTGGGQETQYF. The CDR3 region has the DNA TGTGCCAGCACAGGGGGCGGTCAAGAGACCCAGTACTTC.

The chain carries TRBV19 and TRBJ1-1; 9 nucleotides line up with TRBD1. The CDR3 loop spans 14 amino acids. Germline V gives CDR1 LNHDA, CDR2 SQIVND (reference sequence). Trimming took 5 bases from V and 8 from J; bases not matched to a gene: 9. CDR3 DNA: TGTGCCAGTAGTGGGGGGACAGGGCCTCTGGAAGCTTTCTTT. Its protein product is CASSGGTGPLEAFF.

This rearrangement joins TRBV7-8 to TRBJ1-2, with D uncertain. V dropped 1 base and J dropped 0 bases, with 9 bases sitting between them. The germline V gene has CDR1 SGHVS and CDR2 FQNEAQ. This CDR3 is 15 amino acids long. CDR3 sequence reads: CASSLGYRANYGYTF. The CDR3 bases are TGTGCCAGCAGCTTAGGATACAGAGCTAACTATGGCTACACCTTC.

This clone was seen a few times. J is TRBJ2-5 and V is TRBV28, with TRBD2 identical over 12 bases. Unmatched junction bases numbered 5, after V lost 5 bases and J lost 1 base. Germline V CDR1 and CDR2: MDHEN, SYDVKM. The CDR3 is 16 residues long. The CDR3 protein is CASSALTSGSQETQYF. In DNA, the CDR3 is TGTGCCAGCAGTGCACTGACTAGCGGGAGCCAAGAGACCCAGTACTTC.

The chain is built from TRBV18 and TRBJ1-6; maybe TRBD1 (5 bases). The V and J ends lost 4 bases and 7 bases respectively, with 17 bases between them. The germline gives CDR1 KGHSH, CDR2 LQKENI. The CDR3 covers 16 residues. In nucleotides, the CDR3 is TGTGCCAGCTCACAGATGCAGGGAAACAGAAATTCACCCCTCCACTTT. It yields the protein CASSQMQGNRNSPLHF.

This clone was picked up one time. The chain joins TRBV7-6 to TRBJ2-7; 11 bases agree with TRBD1. CDR1 SGHVS and CDR2 FNYEAQ come from the germline V gene. After removal of 4 bases from V and 6 bases from J, the junction contained 8 bases not matched to a gene. The CDR3 covers 15 residues. The CDR3 spells CASSSPGQGVSEQYF. In DNA, the CDR3 is TGTGCCAGCAGCTCCCCGGGACAGGGGGTCTCCGAGCAGTACTTC.

The rearrangement uses TRBV5-1 and TRBJ1-1; possibly TRBD1 for D (6 bases). CDR1 SGHRS and CDR2 YFSETQ come from the germline V gene. V was trimmed by 2 bases and J by 3 bases, leaving 11 bases between them. CDR3 length: 14 residues. CDR3 amino acids: CASSFGGADTEAFF. The CDR3 DNA reads TGCGCCAGCAGCTTTGGGGGCGCAGACACTGAAGCTTTCTTT.

The chain couples TRBV5-4 to TRBJ2-7, with 10 nucleotides matching TRBD1. The germline CDR1 and CDR2 sequences are SGHNT and YYREEE (reference sequence). Losses at the gene ends were 3 bases for V and 5 bases for J; bases not matched to a gene: 5. This CDR3 has 14 residues. The CDR3 DNA sequence: TGTGCCAGCAGCTGGGACAGGGGAAGTGACGAGCAGTACTTC. Its protein is CASSWDRGSDEQYF.

The V call is TRBV19, the J call TRBJ2-1; D uncertain. V was pared by 2 bases and J by 3 bases, with 11 bases between. The germline V gene has CDR1 LNHDA and CDR2 SQIVND (reference sequence). CDR3 length equals 15 residues. CDR3 protein: CASSIRVPGYNEQFF. DNA of the CDR3: TGTGCCAGTAGTATAAGAGTCCCGGGCTACAATGAGCAGTTCTTC. The full variable domain, in which reference TRBV19 and TRBJ2-1 provide the parts outside the CDR3, is DGGITQSPKYLFRKEGQNVTLSCEQNLNHDAMYWYRQDPGQGLRLIYYSQIVNDFQKGDIAEGYSVSREKKESFPLTVTSAQKNPTAFYLCASSIRVPGYNEQFFGPGTRLTVL.

This clone occurred a few times. J is TRBJ1-4 and V is TRBV28, with 7 bases identical to TRBD1. The CDR3 sequence is 13 residues long. J was trimmed by 6 bases and V by 10 bases; bases with no gene match: 8. CDR1 is MDHEN, CDR2 SYDVKM, per germline. The CDR3 DNA follows: TGTGCCACGCGGACAGGTTTTTATGAAAAACTGTTTTTT. It yields the protein CATRTGFYEKLFF. The full variable domain, its missing parts supplied by reference TRBV28 and TRBJ1-4, is DVKVTQSSRYLVKRTGEKVFLECVQDMDHENMFWYRQDPGLGLRLIYFSYDVKMKEKGDIPEGYSVSREKKERFSLILESASTNQTSMYLCATRTGFYEKLFFGSGTQLSVL.

There are a few counts of this clone. The rearrangement links TRBV2 to TRBJ2-7; tentative D call: TRBD1 (5 bases). Trimming shortened V by 4 bases and J by 5 bases, and 12 bases separated the two germline ends. This CDR3 is built from 13 residues. CDR1 is SNHLY and CDR2 is FYNNEI in the germline V gene. The CDR3 nucleotides read TGTGCCAGCAGTGGCCAGGGTATTGACGAGCAGTACTTC. Residues: CASSGQGIDEQYF.

A word on this clone: An end of the junction differs from the germline gene, which may be a read error. The genes are TRBV10-3 and TRBJ1-1; a possible D gene is TRBD1 (5 bases). In germline, CDR1 is ENHRY, CDR2 SYGVKD. The CDR3 extends over 13 amino acids. DNA for the CDR3: TGTGCCACCAGTGGGGGTGGGGGGACTGAAGCTTTCTTT. Its translation: CATSGGGGTEAFF.

The rearrangement uses TRBV9 and TRBJ2-1; 8 positions agree with TRBD2. Germline lookup yields CDR1 SGDLS and CDR2 YYNGEE. Losses at the gene ends were 0 bases for V and 4 bases for J; bases not matched to a gene: 6. The CDR3 spans 16 residues. For the CDR3, the DNA is TGTGCCAGCAGCGTAGGTGGACTAGCACAGTACAATGAGCAGTTCTTC. As protein: CASSVGGLAQYNEQFF.

The rearrangement joins TRBV27 to TRBJ2-1; 11 nucleotides line up with TRBD2. The trim removed 8 bases at V and 3 bases at J, leaving 9 bases unmatched. CDR1 MNHEY and CDR2 SMNVEV come from the germline V gene (reference sequence). The CDR3 contains 16 residues. DNA for the CDR3: TGTGCCAGCCACCCGGGTAGCGGGAGGGGCTACAATGAGCAGTTCTTC. Translated: CASHPGSGRGYNEQFF.

This chain uses TRBV30 with TRBJ1-5; a weak D match, TRBD1 (6 bases). V was cut by 0 bases and J by 6 bases, with 15 bases left in between. There are 15 residues in the CDR3. Germline V CDR1 and CDR2: GTSNPN, SVGIG (reference sequence). The CDR3 loop is CAWSVGAAAGQPQHF. As DNA, the CDR3 is TGTGCCTGGAGTGTGGGGGCGGCGGCAGGTCAGCCCCAGCATTTT.

This clone was seen a few times. The chain links TRBV19 to TRBJ1-1; D might be TRBD1 (6 bases). Per germline, CDR1 LNHDA and CDR2 SQIVND (reference sequence). V was cut by 0 bases and J by 6 bases, with 14 bases left in between. The CDR3 extends over 15 amino acids. CDR3 DNA sequence: TGTGCCAGTAGTATAGATCTATCGCAGGGGCCTGAAGCTTTCTTT. Its protein product is CASSIDLSQGPEAFF.